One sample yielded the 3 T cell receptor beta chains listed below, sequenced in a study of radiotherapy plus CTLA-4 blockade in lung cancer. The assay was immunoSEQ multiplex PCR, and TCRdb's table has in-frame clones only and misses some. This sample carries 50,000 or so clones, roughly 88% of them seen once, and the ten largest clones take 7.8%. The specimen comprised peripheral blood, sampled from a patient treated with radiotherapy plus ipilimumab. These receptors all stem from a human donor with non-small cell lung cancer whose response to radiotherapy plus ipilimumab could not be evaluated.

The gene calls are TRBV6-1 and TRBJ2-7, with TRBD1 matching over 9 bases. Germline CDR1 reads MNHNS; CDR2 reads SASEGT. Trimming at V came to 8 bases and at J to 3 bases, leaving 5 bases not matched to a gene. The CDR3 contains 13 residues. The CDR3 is CASQQGAHYEQYF. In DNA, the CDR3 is TGTGCCAGCCAACAGGGGGCGCACTACGAGCAGTACTTC.

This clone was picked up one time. The CDR3: CASSVTSGPPGETQYF. The CDR3 DNA reads as TGTGCCAGCAGCGTAACTAGCGGGCCCCCCGGGGAGACCCAGTACTTC. V and J are TRBV9 and TRBJ2-5, with TRBD2 identical over 9 bases. Germline lookup yields CDR1 SGDLS and CDR2 YYNGEE. This CDR3 is built from 16 residues. Losses at the gene ends were 1 base for V and 5 bases for J; bases not matched to a gene: 9.

The CDR3 here is CASSLGGGNEQFF. Here the CDR3 DNA reads TGTGCCAGCAGCTTAGGGGGAGGTAATGAGCAGTTCTTC. V is TRBV7-9 and J is TRBJ2-1; a possible D gene is TRBD2 (6 bases). CDR3 length: 13 amino acids. CDR1 and CDR2 (germline): SEHNR, FQNEAQ (reference sequence). V dropped 1 base and J dropped 7 bases, with 8 bases sitting between them.